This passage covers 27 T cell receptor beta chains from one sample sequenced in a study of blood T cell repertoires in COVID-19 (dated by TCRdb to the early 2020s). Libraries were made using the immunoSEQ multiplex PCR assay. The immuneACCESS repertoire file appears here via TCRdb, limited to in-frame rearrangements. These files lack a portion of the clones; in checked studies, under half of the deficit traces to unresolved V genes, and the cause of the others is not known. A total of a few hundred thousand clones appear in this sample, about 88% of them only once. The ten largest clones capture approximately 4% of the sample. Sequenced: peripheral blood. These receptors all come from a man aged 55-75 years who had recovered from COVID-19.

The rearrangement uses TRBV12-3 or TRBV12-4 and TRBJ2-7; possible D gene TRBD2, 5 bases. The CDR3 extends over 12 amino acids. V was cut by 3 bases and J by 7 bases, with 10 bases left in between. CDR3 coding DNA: TGTGCCAGCAGTTTCGCGGGTAGTGAGCAGTACTTC. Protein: CASSFAGSEQYF.

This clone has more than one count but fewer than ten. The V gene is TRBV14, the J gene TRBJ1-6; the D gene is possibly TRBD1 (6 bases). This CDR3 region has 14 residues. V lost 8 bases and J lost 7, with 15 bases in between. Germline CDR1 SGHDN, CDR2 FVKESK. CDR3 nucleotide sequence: TGTGCCAGCCGCACCGGGACACTGAATTCACCCCTCCACTTT. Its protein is CASRTGTLNSPLHF.

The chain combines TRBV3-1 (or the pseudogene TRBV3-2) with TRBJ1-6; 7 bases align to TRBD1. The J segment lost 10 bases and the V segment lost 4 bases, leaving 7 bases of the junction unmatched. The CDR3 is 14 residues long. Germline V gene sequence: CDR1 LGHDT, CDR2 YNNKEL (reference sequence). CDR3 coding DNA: TGTGCCAGCAGCCCACAGGGGAAGGCGTCACCCCTCCACTTT. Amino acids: CASSPQGKASPLHF.

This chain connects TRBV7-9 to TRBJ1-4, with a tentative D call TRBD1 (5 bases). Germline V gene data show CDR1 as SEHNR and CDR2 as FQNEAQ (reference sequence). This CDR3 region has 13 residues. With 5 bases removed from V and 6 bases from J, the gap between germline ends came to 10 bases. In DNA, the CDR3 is TGTGCCAGCAGCGGCAGGGTGTATGAAAAACTGTTTTTT. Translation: CASSGRVYEKLFF.

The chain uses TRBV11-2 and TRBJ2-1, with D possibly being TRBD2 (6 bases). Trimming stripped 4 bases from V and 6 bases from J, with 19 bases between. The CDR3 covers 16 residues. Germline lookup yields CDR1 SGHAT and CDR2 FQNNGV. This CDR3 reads CASSSRGGVTSNEQFF. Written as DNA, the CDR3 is TGTGCCAGCAGCTCCCGAGGCGGGGTTACTAGCAATGAGCAGTTCTTC.

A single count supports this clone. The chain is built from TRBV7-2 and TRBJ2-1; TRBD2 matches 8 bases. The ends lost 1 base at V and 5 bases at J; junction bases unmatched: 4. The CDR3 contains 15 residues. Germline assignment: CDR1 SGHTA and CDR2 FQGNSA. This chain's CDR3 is CASSLELAANNEQFF. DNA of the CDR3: TGTGCCAGCAGCTTAGAACTAGCGGCCAACAATGAGCAGTTCTTC.

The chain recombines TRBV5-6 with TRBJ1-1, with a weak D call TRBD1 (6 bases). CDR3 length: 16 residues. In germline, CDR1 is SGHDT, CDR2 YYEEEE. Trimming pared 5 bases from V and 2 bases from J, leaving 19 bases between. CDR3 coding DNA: TGTGCCAGCAGTGATAACCTCAGGGGCCGAAACACTGAAGCTTTCTTT. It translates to CASSDNLRGRNTEAFF.

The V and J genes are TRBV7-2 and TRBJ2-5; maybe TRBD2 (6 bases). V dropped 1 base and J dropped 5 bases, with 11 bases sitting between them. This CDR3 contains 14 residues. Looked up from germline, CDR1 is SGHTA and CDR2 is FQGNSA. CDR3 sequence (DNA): TGTGCCAGCAGCTTAGACGGGGGACCGGAGACCCAGTACTTC. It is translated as CASSLDGGPETQYF.

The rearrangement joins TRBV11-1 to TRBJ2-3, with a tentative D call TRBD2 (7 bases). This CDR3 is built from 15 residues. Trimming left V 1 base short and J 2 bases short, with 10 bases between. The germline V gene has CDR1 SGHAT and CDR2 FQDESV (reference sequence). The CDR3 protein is CASSLVRGATDTQYF. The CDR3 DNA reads TGTGCCAGCAGCTTAGTCCGGGGGGCCACAGATACGCAGTATTTT.

DNA for the CDR3: TGCGCCAGCAGCTTGGTCGGACAGGGCTACAATGAGCAGTTCTTC. Its translation is CASSLVGQGYNEQFF. The chain recombines TRBV5-1 with TRBJ2-1; 8 nucleotides match TRBD1. Germline V gives CDR1 SGHRS, CDR2 YFSETQ. Trimming took 0 bases from V and 3 from J; bases not matched to a gene: 2. The CDR3 totals 15 residues.

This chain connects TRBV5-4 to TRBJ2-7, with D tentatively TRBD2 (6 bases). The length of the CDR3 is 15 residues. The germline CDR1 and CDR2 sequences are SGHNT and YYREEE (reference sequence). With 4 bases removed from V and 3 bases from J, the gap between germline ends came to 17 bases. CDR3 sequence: CASSGWRGSNYEQYF. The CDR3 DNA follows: TGTGCCAGCAGCGGATGGAGGGGCAGCAACTACGAGCAGTACTTC.

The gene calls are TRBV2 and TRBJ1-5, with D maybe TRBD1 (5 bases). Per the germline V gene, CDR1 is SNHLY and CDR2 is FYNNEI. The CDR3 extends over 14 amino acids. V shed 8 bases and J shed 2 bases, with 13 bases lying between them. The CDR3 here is CASGGKVGNQPQHF. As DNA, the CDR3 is TGTGCCAGCGGGGGGAAGGTTGGCAATCAGCCCCAGCATTTT.

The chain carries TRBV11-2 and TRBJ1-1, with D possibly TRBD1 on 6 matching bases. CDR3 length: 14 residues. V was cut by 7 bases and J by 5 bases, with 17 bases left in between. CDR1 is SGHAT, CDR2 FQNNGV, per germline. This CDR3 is CASTSGHRGTEAFF. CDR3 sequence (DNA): TGTGCCAGCACCTCGGGACACCGAGGAACTGAAGCTTTCTTT.

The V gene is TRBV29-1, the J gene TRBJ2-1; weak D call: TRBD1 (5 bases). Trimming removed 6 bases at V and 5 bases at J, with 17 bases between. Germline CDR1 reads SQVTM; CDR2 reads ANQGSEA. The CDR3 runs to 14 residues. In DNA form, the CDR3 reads TGCAGCGTCCAAGGGTGGGGCTGGAACAATGAGCAGTTCTTC. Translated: CSVQGWGWNNEQFF.

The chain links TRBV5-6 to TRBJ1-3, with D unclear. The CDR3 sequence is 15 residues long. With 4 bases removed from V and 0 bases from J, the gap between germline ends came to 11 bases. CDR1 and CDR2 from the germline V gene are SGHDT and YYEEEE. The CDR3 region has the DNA TGTGCCAGCAGCCCTAAAGCTAGCTCTGGAAACACCATATATTTT. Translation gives CASSPKASSGNTIYF.

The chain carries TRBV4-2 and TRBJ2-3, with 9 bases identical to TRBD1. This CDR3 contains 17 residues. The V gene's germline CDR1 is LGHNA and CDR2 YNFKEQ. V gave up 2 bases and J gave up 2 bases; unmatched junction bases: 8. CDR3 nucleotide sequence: TGTGCCAGCAGCCAACTATCGGGACAGGGAAACACAGATACGCAGTATTTT. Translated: CASSQLSGQGNTDTQYF.

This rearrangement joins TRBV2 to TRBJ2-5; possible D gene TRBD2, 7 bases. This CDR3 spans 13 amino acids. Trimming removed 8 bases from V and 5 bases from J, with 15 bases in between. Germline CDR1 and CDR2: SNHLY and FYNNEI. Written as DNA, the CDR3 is TGTGCCAGCGAGGGGGGGCAGCAGGAGACCCAGTACTTC. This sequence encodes CASEGGQQETQYF.

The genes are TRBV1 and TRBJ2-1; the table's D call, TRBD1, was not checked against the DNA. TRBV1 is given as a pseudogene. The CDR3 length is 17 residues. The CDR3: CTSSPPPRQGVDNEQFF. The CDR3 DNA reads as TGCACCAGCAGCCCACCCCCTAGACAGGGGGTGGACAATGAGCAGTTCTTC.

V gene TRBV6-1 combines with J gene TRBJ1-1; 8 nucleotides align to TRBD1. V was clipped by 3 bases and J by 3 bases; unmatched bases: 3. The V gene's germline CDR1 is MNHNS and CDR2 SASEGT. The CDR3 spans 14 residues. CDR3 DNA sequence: TGTGCCAGCAGTGACAGGGGGCAGGACACTGAAGCTTTCTTT. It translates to CASSDRGQDTEAFF.

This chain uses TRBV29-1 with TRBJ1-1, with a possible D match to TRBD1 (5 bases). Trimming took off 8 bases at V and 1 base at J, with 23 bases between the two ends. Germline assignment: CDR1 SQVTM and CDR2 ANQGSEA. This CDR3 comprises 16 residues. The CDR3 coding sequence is TGCAGCCCGTTGTGGCGGAGGGCCGGACAGAACACTGAAGCTTTCTTT. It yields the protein CSPLWRRAGQNTEAFF.

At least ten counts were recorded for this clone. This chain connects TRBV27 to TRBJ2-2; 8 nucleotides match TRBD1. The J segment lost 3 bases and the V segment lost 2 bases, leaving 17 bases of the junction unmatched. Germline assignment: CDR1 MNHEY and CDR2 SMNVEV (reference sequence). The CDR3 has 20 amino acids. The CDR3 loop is CASSLVYGSGRGPDTGELFF. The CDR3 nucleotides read TGTGCCAGCAGTTTAGTTTATGGGTCGGGCAGGGGGCCTGACACCGGGGAGCTGTTTTTT.

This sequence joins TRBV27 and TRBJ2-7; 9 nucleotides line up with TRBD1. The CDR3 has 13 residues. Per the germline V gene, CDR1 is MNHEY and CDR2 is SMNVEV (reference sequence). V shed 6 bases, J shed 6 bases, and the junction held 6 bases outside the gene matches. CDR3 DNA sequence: TGTGCCAGCAGGACAGGGGGACCTACCGAGCAGTACTTC. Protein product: CASRTGGPTEQYF.

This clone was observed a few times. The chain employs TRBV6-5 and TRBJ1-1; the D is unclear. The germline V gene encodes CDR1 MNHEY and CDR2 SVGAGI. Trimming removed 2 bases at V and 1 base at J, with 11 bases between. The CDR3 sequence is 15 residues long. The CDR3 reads CASSYVRGGNTEAFF. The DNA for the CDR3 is TGTGCCAGCAGTTACGTCCGGGGAGGGAACACTGAAGCTTTCTTT.

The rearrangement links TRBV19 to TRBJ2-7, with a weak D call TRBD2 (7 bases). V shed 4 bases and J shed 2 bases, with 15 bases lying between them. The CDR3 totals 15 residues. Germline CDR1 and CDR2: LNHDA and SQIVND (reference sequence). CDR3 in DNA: TGTGCCAGTAGTAGGGGGGGGGCTTCGACCTACGAGCAGTACTTC. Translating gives CASSRGGASTYEQYF.

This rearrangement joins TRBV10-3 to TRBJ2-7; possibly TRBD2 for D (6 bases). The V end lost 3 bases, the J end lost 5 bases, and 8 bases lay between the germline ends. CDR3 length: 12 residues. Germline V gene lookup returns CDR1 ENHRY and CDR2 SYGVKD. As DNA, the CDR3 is TGTGCCATCAGTGACACTAGCAACGAGCAGTACTTC. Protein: CAISDTSNEQYF.

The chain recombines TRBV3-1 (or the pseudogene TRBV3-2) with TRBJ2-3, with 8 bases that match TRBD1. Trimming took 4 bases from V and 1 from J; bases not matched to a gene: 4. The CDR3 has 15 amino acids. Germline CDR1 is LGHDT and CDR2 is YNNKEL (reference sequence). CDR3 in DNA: TGTGCCAGCAGCCCCCAGGACAGGGGCACAGATACGCAGTATTTT. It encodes CASSPQDRGTDTQYF.

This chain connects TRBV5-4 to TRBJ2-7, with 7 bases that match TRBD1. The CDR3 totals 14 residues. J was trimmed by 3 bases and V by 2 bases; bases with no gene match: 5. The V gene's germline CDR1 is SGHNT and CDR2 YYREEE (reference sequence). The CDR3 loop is CASSFRQGHYEQYF. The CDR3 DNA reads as TGTGCCAGCAGCTTCCGACAGGGCCACTACGAGCAGTACTTC.